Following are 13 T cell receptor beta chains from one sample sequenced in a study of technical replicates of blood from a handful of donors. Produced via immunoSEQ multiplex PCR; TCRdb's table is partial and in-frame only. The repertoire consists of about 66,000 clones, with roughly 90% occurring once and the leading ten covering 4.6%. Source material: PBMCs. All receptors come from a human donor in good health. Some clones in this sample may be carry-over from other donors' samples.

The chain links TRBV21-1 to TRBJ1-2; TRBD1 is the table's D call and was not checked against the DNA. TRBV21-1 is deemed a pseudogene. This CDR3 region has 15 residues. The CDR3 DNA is TGTGCCAGCAGCAGTAGGACCGGACAGGACTATGGCTACACCTTC. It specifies CASSSRTGQDYGYTF.

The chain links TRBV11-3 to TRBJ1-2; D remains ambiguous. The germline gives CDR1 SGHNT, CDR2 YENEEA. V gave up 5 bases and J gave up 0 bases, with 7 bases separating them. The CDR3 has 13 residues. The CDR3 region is CASSKETNYGYTF. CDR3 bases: TGTGCCAGCAGCAAAGAGACTAACTATGGCTACACCTTC.

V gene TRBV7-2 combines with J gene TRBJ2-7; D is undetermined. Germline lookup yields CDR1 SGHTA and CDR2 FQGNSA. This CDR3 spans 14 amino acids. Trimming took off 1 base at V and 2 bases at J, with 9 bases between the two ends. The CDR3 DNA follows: TGTGCCAGCAGCTTAGGGCGCGGCGCCTACGAGCAGTACTTC. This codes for CASSLGRGAYEQYF.

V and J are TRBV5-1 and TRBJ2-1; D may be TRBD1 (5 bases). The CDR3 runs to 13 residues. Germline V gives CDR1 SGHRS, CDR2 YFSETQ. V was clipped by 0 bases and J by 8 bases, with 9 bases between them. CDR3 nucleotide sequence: TGCGCCAGCAGCTTGGAGCAGGGCCATGAGCAGTTCTTC. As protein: CASSLEQGHEQFF.

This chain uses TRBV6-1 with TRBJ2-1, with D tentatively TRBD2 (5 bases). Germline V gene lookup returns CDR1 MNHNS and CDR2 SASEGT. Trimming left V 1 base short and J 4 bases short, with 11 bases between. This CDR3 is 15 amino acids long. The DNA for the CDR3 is TGTGCCAGCAGTGAAGTCCTGGGCGGGTACAATGAGCAGTTCTTC. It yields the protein CASSEVLGGYNEQFF.

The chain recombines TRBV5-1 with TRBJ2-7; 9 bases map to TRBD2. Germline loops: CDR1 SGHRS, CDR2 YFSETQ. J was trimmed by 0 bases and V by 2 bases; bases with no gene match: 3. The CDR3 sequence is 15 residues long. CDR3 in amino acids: CASSFIAGDSYEQYF. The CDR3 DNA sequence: TGCGCCAGCAGCTTCATAGCGGGGGACTCCTACGAGCAGTACTTC.

This chain's CDR3 is CASSPTLEQGALADTQYF. The CDR3 coding sequence is TGTGCCAGCTCACCAACGTTAGAACAGGGGGCCTTGGCAGATACGCAGTATTTT. The chain uses TRBV18 and TRBJ2-3; TRBD1 matches at 9 bases. The CDR3 has 18 residues. J gave up 4 bases and V 2 bases, and 13 bases lay outside the gene matches. CDR1 is KGHSH, CDR2 LQKENI, per germline.

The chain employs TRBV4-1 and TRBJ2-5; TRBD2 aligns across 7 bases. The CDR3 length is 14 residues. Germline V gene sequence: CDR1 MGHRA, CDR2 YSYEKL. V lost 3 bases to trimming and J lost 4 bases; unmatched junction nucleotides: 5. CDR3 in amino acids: CASSHGGGSETQYF. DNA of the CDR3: TGCGCCAGCAGCCACGGCGGGGGTTCAGAGACCCAGTACTTC.

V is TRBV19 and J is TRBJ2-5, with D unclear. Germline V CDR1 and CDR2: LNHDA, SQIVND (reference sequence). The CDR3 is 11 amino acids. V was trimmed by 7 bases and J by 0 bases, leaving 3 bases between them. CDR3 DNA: TGTGCCAGTACGGACCAAGAGACCCAGTACTTC. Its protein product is CASTDQETQYF.

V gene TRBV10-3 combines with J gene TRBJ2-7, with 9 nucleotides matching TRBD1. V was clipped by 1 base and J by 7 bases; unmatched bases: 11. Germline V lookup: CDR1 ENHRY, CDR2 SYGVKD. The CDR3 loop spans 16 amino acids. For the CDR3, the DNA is TGTGCCATCAGTGAGTTAAGTTGGGACAGGGATGGAGAGCAGTACTTC. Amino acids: CAISELSWDRDGEQYF.

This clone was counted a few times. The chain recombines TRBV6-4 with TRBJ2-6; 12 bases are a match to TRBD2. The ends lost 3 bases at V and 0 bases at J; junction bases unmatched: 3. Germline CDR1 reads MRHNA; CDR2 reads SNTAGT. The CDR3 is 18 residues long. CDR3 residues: CASSDGLAGISGANVLTF. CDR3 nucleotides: TGTGCCAGCAGTGATGGACTAGCGGGAATCTCTGGGGCCAACGTCCTGACTTTC.

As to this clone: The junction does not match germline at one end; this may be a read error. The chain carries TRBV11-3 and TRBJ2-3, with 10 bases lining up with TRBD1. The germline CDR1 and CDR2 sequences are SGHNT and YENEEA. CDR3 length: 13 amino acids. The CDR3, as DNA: TGTGCCAGCAGCATAGACAGGGGGCGGTTACAGTATTTT. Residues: CASSIDRGRLQYF.

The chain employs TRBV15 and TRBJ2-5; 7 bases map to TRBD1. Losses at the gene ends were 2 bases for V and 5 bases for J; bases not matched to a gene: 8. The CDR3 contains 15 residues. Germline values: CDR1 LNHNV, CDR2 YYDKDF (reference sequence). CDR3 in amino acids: CATSRSGQDEETQYF. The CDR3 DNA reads TGTGCCACCAGCAGATCCGGACAGGATGAGGAGACCCAGTACTTC.